The 11 T cell receptor beta chains below come from one sample, sequenced in a study of T cells in Graves' hyperthyroidism and ophthalmopathy. RNA transcripts served as the template for amplifying TCR beta CDR3 regions. The TCR CDR3 first-round RT-PCR relied on the HTBI primer set. Using its own MiXCR run on the multiplex PCR reads, TCRdb lists one record per CDR3 protein. The sample yields over 500,000 distinct CDR3 sequences, 40% to 50% seen once. Material for sequencing was peripheral blood or thyroid tissue (not recorded which). The receptors were gathered from an adult woman with Graves' disease, either hyperthyroidism or ophthalmopathy (not recorded which).

Concerning this clonotype: Given the absence of the conserved phenylalanine or tryptophan at the CDR3 end, a read error is likely. The chain joins TRBV29-1 to TRBJ1-1; D is possibly TRBD1 (5 bases). Germline CDR1 reads SQVTM; CDR2 reads ANQGSEA. The CDR3 is 13 amino acids. V was shortened by 4 bases and J by 4 bases, with 13 bases between the two germline ends. As DNA, the CDR3 is TGCAGCGTTGCCCAGGGAAGGGGCACTGAAGCTTTCCTT. As protein: CSVAQGRGTEAFL.

The table lists this clonotype with a few counts. The chain links TRBV25-1 to TRBJ1-6, with D hard to call. The germline V and J ends were trimmed by 2 bases and 10 bases, with 18 bases remaining between them. Germline V gene data show CDR1 as MGHDK and CDR2 as SYGVNS. The CDR3 totals 16 residues. In DNA, the CDR3 is TGTGCCAGCAGTGAAGAGGGAGGTCTCAGGCGATCACCCCTCCACTTT. Translated, it gives CASSEEGGLRRSPLHF. Drawing the rest from reference TRBV25-1 and TRBJ1-6, the complete variable domain is EADIYQTPRYLVIGTGKKITLECSQTMGHDKMYWYQQDPGMELHLIHYSYGVNSTEKGDLSSESTVSRIRTEHFPLTLESARPSHTSQYLCASSEEGGLRRSPLHFGNGTRLTVT.

This clonotype occurred many times. The CDR3 spells CASSLGPSDYEQYF. The CDR3 nucleotides are TGTGCCAGCAGCTTAGGTCCTAGCGACTACGAGCAGTACTTC. The chain links TRBV7-6 to TRBJ2-7; D possibly corresponds to TRBD2 (6 bases). The germline CDR1 and CDR2 sequences are SGHVS and FNYEAQ. The CDR3 sequence is 14 residues long. Trimming removed 1 base at V and 3 bases at J, with 10 bases between.

This clonotype has ten or more counts. The chain couples TRBV4-2 to TRBJ1-5; 11 bases line up with TRBD1. The V and J ends lost 2 bases and 0 bases, in that order; junction bases with no gene match: 6. The germline V gene encodes CDR1 LGHNA and CDR2 YNFKEQ. The CDR3 sequence is 18 residues long. In DNA form, the CDR3 reads TGTGCCAGCAGCCAATTGGGACAGGGGGGCGATAGCAATCAGCCCCAGCATTTT. It codes for CASSQLGQGGDSNQPQHF.

The CDR3 loop is CASSLEAGRYYGYTF. The DNA of the CDR3 is TGTGCCAGCAGCTTGGAAGCGGGTCGGTACTATGGCTACACCTTC. J is TRBJ1-2 and V is TRBV11-2; D not resolved. This CDR3 spans 15 amino acids. The germline CDR1 and CDR2 sequences are SGHAT and FQNNGV. The germline V and J ends were trimmed by 3 bases and 3 bases, with 14 bases remaining between them.

This chain joins TRBV10-3 and TRBJ2-7; 8 bases map to TRBD1. Germline assignment: CDR1 ENHRY and CDR2 SYGVKD. Trimming at V came to 8 bases and at J to 1 base, leaving 1 base not matched to a gene. The CDR3 is 12 amino acids. The CDR3 DNA follows: TGTGCCATCGGGACAGGTTCCTACGAGCAGTACTTC. This translates into CAIGTGSYEQYF.

The chain links TRBV6-5 to TRBJ2-5; D not certain. V lost 5 bases and J lost 0, with 7 bases in between. CDR3 length: 13 residues. Germline values: CDR1 MNHEY, CDR2 SVGAGI. The CDR3 is CASSDLDQETQYF. The CDR3 DNA reads as TGTGCCAGCAGTGACCTAGACCAAGAGACCCAGTACTTC.

The gene calls are TRBV4-1 and TRBJ2-7; D might be TRBD1 or TRBD2, each matching 5 bases. Trimming removed 5 bases at V and 1 base at J, with 18 bases between. Germline values: CDR1 MGHRA, CDR2 YSYEKL. The CDR3 contains 16 residues. CDR3 region: CASSKTRDQLSYEQYF. CDR3 nucleotides: TGCGCCAGCAGCAAAACACGGGACCAGTTGTCCTACGAGCAGTACTTC.

The rearrangement links TRBV11-2 to TRBJ1-2; D unclear. Germline CDR1 is SGHAT and CDR2 is FQNNGV. The CDR3 runs 13 residues. V lost 5 bases and J 8 bases, leaving 15 bases between the germline ends. CDR3 region: CASSPPIRLGYTF. DNA for the CDR3: TGTGCCAGCAGCCCACCGATTCGGTTGGGCTACACCTTC.

The chain has TRBV11-2 and TRBJ2-6; a weak D match, TRBD1 (6 bases). Trimming stripped 1 base from V and 0 bases from J, with 13 bases between. CDR3 length: 18 residues. CDR1 SGHAT and CDR2 FQNNGV come from the germline V gene. The CDR3 sequence: CASSLVLGAGSGANVLTF. As DNA, the CDR3 is TGTGCCAGCAGCTTAGTTCTGGGGGCGGGCTCTGGGGCCAACGTCCTGACTTTC.

Regarding this clonotype: A junction end diverges from the germline sequence, so it may reflect a read error. The genes are TRBV7-2 and TRBJ2-6; 13 bases match TRBD2. The germline gives CDR1 SGHTA, CDR2 FQGNSA. This CDR3 region has 18 residues. CDR3 DNA: TGCGCCAGCAGCCAGGGGACTAGCGGGATAACAGGGGCCAACGTCCTGACTTTC. This gives the protein CASSQGTSGITGANVLTF.